Listed here is a single T cell receptor beta chain. Its target is unknown. The data were obtained in a study of T cell responses to AZD1222 COVID-19 vaccine. Across the study: Researchers grouped second doses given at about 4 or about 12 weeks into one pool.

The CDR3 runs 16 residues. Trimming shortened V by 1 base and J by 1 base, and 11 bases separated the two germline ends. Germline-derived CDR1 and CDR2 are MDHEN and SYDVKM. Findings and limits, study-wide: At baseline, seropositivity was found in only a handful of AZD1222 recipients. Spike-specific TCRs gained breadth and depth after people received two AZD1222 doses.

Repertoires were generated with immunoSEQ multiplex PCR, while TCRdb's copy carries only in-frame clones and drops some. The table lists 100,000 or so clones, roughly 91% of them singletons. V usage is TRBV28 and J usage is TRBJ1-5, with a weak D call TRBD1 (6 bases). This clonotype was sampled from an adult in good health. The source material was peripheral blood, sampled on day 0 of AZD1222 vaccination. The CDR3 protein is CASSLYGTSSNQPQHF. The CDR3 region has the DNA TGTGCCAGCAGTTTATATGGGACATCAAGCAATCAGCCCCAGCATTTT.